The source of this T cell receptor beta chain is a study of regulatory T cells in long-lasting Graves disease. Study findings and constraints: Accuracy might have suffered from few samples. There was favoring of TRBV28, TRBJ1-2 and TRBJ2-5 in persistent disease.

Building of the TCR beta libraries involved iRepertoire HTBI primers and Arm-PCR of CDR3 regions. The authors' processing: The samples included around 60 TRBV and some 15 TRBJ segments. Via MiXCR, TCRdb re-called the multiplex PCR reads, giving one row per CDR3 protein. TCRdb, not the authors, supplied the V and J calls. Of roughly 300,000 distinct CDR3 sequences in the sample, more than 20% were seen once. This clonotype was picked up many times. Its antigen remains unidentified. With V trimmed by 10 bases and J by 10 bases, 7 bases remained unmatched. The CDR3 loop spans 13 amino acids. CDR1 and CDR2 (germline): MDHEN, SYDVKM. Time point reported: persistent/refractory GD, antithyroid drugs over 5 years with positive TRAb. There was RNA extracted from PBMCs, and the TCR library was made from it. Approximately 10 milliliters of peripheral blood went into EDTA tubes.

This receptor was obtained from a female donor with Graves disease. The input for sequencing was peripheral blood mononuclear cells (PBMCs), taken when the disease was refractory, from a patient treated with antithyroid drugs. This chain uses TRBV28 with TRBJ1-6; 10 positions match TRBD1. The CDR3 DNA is TGTGCCACCGGACAGGGGGAAGGGTCACCCCTCCACTTT. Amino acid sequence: CATGQGEGSPLHF.